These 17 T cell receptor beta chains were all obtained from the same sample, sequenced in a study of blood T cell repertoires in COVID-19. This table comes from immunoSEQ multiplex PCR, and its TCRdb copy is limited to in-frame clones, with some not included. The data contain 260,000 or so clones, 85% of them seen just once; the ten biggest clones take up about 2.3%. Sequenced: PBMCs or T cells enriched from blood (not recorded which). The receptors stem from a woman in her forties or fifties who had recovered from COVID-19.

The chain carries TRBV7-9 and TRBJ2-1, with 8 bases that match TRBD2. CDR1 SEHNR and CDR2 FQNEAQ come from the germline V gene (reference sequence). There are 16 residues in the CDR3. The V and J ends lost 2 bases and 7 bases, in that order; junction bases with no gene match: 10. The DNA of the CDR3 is TGTGCCAGCAGCTTAACGGGAGGGTACTTAGGAAATGAGCAGTTCTTC. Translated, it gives CASSLTGGYLGNEQFF.

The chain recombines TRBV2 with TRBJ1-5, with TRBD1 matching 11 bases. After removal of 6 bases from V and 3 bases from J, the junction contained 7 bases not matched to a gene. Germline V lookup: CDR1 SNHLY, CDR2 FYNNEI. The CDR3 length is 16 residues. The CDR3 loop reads CASRGGTGGTNQPQHF. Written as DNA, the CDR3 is TGTGCCAGCAGGGGAGGGACAGGGGGTACCAATCAGCCCCAGCATTTT.

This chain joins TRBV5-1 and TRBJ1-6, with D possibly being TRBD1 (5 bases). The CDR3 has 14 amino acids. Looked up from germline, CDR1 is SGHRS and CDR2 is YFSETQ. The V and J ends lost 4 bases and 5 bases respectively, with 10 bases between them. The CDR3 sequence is CASSPTGDNSPLHF. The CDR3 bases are TGCGCCAGCAGCCCGACGGGGGATAATTCACCCCTCCACTTT.

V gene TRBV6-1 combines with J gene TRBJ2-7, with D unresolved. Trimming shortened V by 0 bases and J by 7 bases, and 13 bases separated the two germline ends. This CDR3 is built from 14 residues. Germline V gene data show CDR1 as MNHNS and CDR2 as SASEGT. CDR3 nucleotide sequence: TGTGCCAGCAGTGAAGCTAACGATCTGCGGGAGCAGTACTTC. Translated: CASSEANDLREQYF.

The CDR3 DNA reads TGTGCCACCAGTGACACGGACAGGGGTCATGGCTACACCTTC. Amino acids: CATSDTDRGHGYTF. The rearrangement uses TRBV24-1 and TRBJ1-2; 9 bases are shared with TRBD1. The CDR3 spans 14 residues. Germline V gene sequence: CDR1 KGHDR, CDR2 SFDVKD. With 4 bases clipped from V and 6 bases from J, the junction kept 5 bases outside the gene matches.

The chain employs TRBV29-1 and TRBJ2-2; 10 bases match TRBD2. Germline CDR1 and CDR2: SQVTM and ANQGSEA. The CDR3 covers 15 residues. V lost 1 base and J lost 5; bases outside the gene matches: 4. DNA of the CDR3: TGCAGCGTTGAAGCCCAGCGGGGGGGAACCGGGGAGCTGTTTTTT. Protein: CSVEAQRGGTGELFF.

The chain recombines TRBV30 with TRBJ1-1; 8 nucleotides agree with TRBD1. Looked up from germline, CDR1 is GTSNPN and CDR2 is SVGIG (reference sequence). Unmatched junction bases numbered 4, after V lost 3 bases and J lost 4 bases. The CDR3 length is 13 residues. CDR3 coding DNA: TGTGCCTGGAGACCAGGGGGCGTCACTGAAGCTTTCTTT. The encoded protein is CAWRPGGVTEAFF.

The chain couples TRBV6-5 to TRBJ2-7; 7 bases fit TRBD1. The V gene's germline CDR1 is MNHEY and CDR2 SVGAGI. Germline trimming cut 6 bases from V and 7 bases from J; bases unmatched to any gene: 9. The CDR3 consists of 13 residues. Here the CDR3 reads CASSWGQRVEQYF. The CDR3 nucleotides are TGTGCCAGCAGCTGGGGACAGCGAGTTGAGCAGTACTTC.

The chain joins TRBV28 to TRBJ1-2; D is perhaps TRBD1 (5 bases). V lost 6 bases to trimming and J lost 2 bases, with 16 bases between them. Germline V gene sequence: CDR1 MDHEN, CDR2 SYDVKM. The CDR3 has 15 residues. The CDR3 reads CASRSHRGANYGYTF. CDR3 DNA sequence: TGTGCCAGCAGGTCTCATAGGGGTGCGAACTATGGCTACACCTTC.

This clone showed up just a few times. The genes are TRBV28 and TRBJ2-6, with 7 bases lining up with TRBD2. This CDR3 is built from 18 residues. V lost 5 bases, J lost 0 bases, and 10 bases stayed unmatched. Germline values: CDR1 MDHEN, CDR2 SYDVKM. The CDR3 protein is CASSPLASGYSGANVLTF. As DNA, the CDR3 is TGTGCCAGCAGTCCCCTCGCTAGCGGATACTCTGGGGCCAACGTCCTGACTTTC.

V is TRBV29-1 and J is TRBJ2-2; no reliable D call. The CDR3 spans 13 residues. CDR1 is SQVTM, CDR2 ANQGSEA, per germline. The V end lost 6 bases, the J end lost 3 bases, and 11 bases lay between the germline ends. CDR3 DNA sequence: TGCAGCGTCGCTATTGTCTACACCGGGGAGCTGTTTTTT. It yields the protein CSVAIVYTGELFF.

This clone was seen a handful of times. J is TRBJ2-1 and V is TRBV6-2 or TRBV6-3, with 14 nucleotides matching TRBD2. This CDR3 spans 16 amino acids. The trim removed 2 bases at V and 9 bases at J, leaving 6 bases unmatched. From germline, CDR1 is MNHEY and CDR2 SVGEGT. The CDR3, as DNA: TGTGCCAGCAGTTACCGAGGGACTAGCGGGAGACGTGAGCAGTTCTTC. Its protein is CASSYRGTSGRREQFF.

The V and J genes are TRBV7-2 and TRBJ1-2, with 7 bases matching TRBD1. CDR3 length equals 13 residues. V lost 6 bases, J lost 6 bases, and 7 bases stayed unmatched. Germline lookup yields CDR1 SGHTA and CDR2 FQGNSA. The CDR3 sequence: CASSYRQGNGYTF. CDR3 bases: TGTGCCAGCAGTTATAGACAGGGAAATGGCTACACCTTC.

In DNA form, the CDR3 reads TGTGCCAGCAGTTTACCACAGGGTAGGACTGAAGCTTTCTTT. Its protein product is CASSLPQGRTEAFF. The gene calls are TRBV28 and TRBJ1-1; D may be TRBD1 (6 bases). V was shortened by 2 bases and J by 5 bases, with 12 bases between the two germline ends. From germline, CDR1 is MDHEN and CDR2 SYDVKM. The CDR3 runs 14 residues.

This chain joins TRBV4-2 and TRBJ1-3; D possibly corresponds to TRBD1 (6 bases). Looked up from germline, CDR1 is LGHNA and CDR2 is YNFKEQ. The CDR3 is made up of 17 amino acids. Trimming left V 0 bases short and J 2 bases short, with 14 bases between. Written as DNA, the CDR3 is TGTGCCAGCAGCCAAGAGGCAGCAGGGGTCACTGGAAACACCATATATTTT. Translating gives CASSQEAAGVTGNTIYF.

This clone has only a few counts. The CDR3 sequence: CASSHTGGYTF. The CDR3 DNA reads TGTGCCAGCAGTCATACAGGTGGCTACACCTTC. The chain combines TRBV12-3 or TRBV12-4 with TRBJ1-2, with D maybe TRBD1 (5 bases). V dropped 5 bases and J dropped 7 bases, with 8 bases sitting between them. The CDR3 loop spans 11 amino acids.

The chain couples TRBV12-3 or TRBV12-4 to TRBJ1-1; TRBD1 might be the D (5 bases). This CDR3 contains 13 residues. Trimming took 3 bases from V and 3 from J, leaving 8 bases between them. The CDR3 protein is CASSFSRDTEAFF. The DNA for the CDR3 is TGTGCCAGCAGTTTTAGCAGGGACACTGAAGCTTTCTTT.